A selection of T cell receptor beta chains follows, all from one sample in a study of Tregs in tolerant kidney transplant recipients. TCRdb's copy holds only in-frame clones and misses some; the assay was immunoSEQ multiplex PCR. The table includes 50,000 to 75,000 clones, 70% to 90% detected once. Sequencing used Tregs from blood, obtained before the transplant. These receptors all stem from a human donor who received a combined kidney and bone marrow transplant. Both conserved end residues are part of each CDR3. D genes are given only for firm matches. Expanded clones get a size class; other rows say once, few or many, or leave the size out.

D,J,V,size,CDR3,DNA
TRBD1,TRBJ2-7,TRBV6-1,once,CASSVSQGVYEQYF,TGTGCCAGCAGTGTGTCCCAGGGGGTCTACGAGCAGTACTTC
-,TRBJ1-3,TRBV4-3,-,CASSQDKRGGNTIYF,TGCGCCAGCAGCCAAGATAAGAGAGGAGGTAACACCATATATTTT
TRBD2,TRBJ2-1,TRBV18,-,CASAGLADNEQFF,TGTGCCAGCGCCGGACTAGCGGACAATGAGCAGTTCTTC
TRBD1,TRBJ2-1,TRBV10-3,-,CAIRTGQDSYNEQFF,TGTGCCATCAGGACCGGACAGGACTCCTACAATGAGCAGTTCTTC
-,TRBJ2-7,TRBV18,-,CASSPFFGGSHEQYF,TGTGCCAGCTCACCGTTTTTTGGGGGGTCCCACGAGCAGTACTTC
-,TRBJ2-5,TRBV18,-,CASSLGQRETQYF,TGTGCCAGCTCTCTCGGACAGCGGGAGACCCAGTACTTC
TRBD2,TRBJ2-4,TRBV5-1,-,CASSYLTSGGAGAKNIQYF,TGCGCCAGCAGCTATCTGACTAGCGGGGGGGCCGGGGCCAAAAACATTCAGTACTTC
-,TRBJ1-4,TRBV19,-,CASSITGANEKLFF,TGTGCCAGTAGTATTACGGGTGCTAATGAAAAACTGTTTTTT
-,TRBJ1-5,TRBV19,-,CASSIQGGAAQPQHF,TGTGCCAGTAGTATCCAGGGAGGGGCGGCTCAGCCCCAGCATTTT
-,TRBJ1-1,TRBV6-6,-,CASTLNTEAFF,TGTGCCAGCACCCTGAACACTGAAGCTTTCTTT
TRBD2,TRBJ2-2,TRBV5-6,-,CASSSSGSQFRTGELFF,TGTGCCAGCAGCTCTAGCGGGAGTCAGTTTCGCACCGGGGAGCTGTTTTTT
TRBD2,TRBJ2-5,TRBV19,-,CASSKGLAGETQYF,TGTGCCAGTAGTAAGGGACTAGCGGGGGAGACCCAGTACTTC
-,TRBJ1-5,TRBV6-6,-,CASSYSSAVLNQPQHF,TGTGCCAGCAGTTACTCGTCCGCAGTTCTCAATCAGCCCCAGCATTTT
-,TRBJ2-7,TRBV4-1,-,CASSQVRRQIGTDEQYF,TGCGCCAGCAGCCAAGTTCGGAGACAGATAGGGACGGACGAGCAGTACTTC
-,TRBJ2-3,TRBV5-1,-,CASSSGGGTDTQYF,TGCGCCAGCAGCTCCGGGGGAGGCACAGATACGCAGTATTTT
-,TRBJ1-3,TRBV7-9,-,CASSPWGLGGGNTIYF,TGTGCCAGCAGCCCCTGGGGGCTGGGGGGCGGAAACACCATATATTTT
-,TRBJ1-1,TRBV5-1,-,CASSFRGVGMNTEAFF,TGCGCCAGCAGCTTCAGGGGTGTGGGCATGAACACTGAAGCTTTCTTT
-,TRBJ2-1,TRBV5-1,-,CASSLGWAGDIDEQFF,TGCGCCAGCAGCCTTGGTTGGGCCGGGGATATCGATGAGCAGTTCTTC
-,TRBJ2-1,TRBV30,-,CAWSRSGRYNEQFF,TGTGCCTGGAGCCGCAGCGGGCGTTACAATGAGCAGTTCTTC
-,TRBJ2-7,TRBV6-5,few,CASRGGGEQYF,TGTGCCAGCAGGGGAGGGGGCGAGCAGTACTTC
TRBD2,TRBJ2-1,TRBV14,-,CASSQGTRESYNEQFF,TGTGCCAGCAGCCAAGGGACTAGGGAGTCCTACAATGAGCAGTTCTTC
-,TRBJ1-5,TRBV6-5,-,CASSADSNQPQHF,TGTGCCAGCAGTGCGGATAGCAATCAGCCCCAGCATTTT
TRBD1,TRBJ1-2,TRBV5-1,-,CASSLAHQGVLFGYTF,TGCGCCAGCAGCTTGGCCCACCAGGGGGTCCTCTTTGGCTACACCTTC
TRBD1,TRBJ2-2,TRBV7-2,once,CASSKGTGNTGELFF,TGTGCCAGCAGCAAAGGGACAGGGAACACCGGGGAGCTGTTTTTT
-,TRBJ2-7,TRBV5-3,-,CARAFRQGTNYEQYF,TGTGCCAGAGCCTTCCGACAGGGGACTAACTACGAGCAGTACTTC
-,TRBJ1-1,TRBV10-1,-,CASSETDSLNTEAFF,TGCGCCAGCAGTGAAACGGACAGCCTGAACACTGAAGCTTTCTTT
-,TRBJ2-5,TRBV11-2,-,CASSRLGDAEETQYF,TGTGCCAGCAGCCGACTAGGGGATGCAGAAGAGACCCAGTACTTC
TRBD1,TRBJ2-7,TRBV7-9,-,CASSLTGTGLYEQYF,TGTGCCAGCAGCTTAACAGGGACAGGGTTGTACGAGCAGTACTTC
-,TRBJ2-7,TRBV27,-,CASRWQVGYEQYF,TGTGCCAGCAGGTGGCAGGTCGGCTACGAGCAGTACTTC
TRBD2,TRBJ2-1,TRBV6-5,-,CASSPAGLDNEQFF,TGTGCCAGCAGCCCCGCGGGACTAGACAATGAGCAGTTCTTC
TRBD1,TRBJ2-7,TRBV18,few,CASSPWTGNYEQYF,TGTGCCAGCTCACCCTGGACAGGTAACTACGAGCAGTACTTC
-,TRBJ2-1,TRBV6-1,-,CASSPVLWNEQFF,TGTGCCAGCAGCCCCGTCCTATGGAATGAGCAGTTCTTC
-,TRBJ1-1,TRBV6-1,-,CASSPDGENTEAFF,TGTGCCAGCAGCCCTGATGGGGAGAACACTGAAGCTTTCTTT